A selection of T cell receptor beta chains follows, all from one sample in a study of blood T cell repertoires in COVID-19. The data were produced by immunoSEQ multiplex PCR, yet TCRdb's version contains in-frame clones alone and is incomplete. Of about 250,000 clones in the sample, 88% are singletons; the top ten hold less than 3%. The specimen sequenced was PBMCs or T cells enriched from blood (not recorded which). These receptors all come from a woman aged 50 to 60 who had recovered from COVID-19. The CDR3 runs from the conserved cysteine through the conserved F or W. D genes are given only for firm matches. Size tells how often a clone was seen (once, few, many) or the class of an expanded clone, and some rows leave it out.

TGTGCCAGCAGCCCGGGCGGGAGAGCGGGACGTAATGAGCAGTTCTTC | CASSPGGRAGRNEQFF | TRBJ2-1 | . | TRBV5-4 | TRBD2
TGTGCCAGCAGCTTGGCAGGCTATAGCAATCAGCCCCAGCATTTT | CASSLAGYSNQPQHF | TRBJ1-5 | . | TRBV5-6 | .
TGTGCCAGCAGCTTGAGGTTCACTAGCGGGAGCACAGATACGCAGTATTTT | CASSLRFTSGSTDTQYF | TRBJ2-3 | . | TRBV5-4 | TRBD2
TGTGCCAGCAGCTTAACCAGGGGAGTTGAAGCTTTCTTT | CASSLTRGVEAFF | TRBJ1-1 | once | TRBV7-3 | .
TGTGCCAGCAGCCCTTTTAGCGGGAGGAGCTCCGGAAATGAGCAGTTCTTC | CASSPFSGRSSGNEQFF | TRBJ2-1 | . | TRBV9 | TRBD2
TGTGCCACCAGCAGCGGACAGCGTGGGAACACCGGGGAGCTGTTTTTT | CATSSGQRGNTGELFF | TRBJ2-2 | . | TRBV15 | .
TGTGCCAGCAGTTACTCCCTCCGACAGGGGGCGAATGAGCAGTTCTTC | CASSYSLRQGANEQFF | TRBJ2-1 | . | TRBV6-6 | TRBD1
TGTGCCAGCAGCTTACAGACAGGGGGCTTTTCACCCCTCCACTTT | CASSLQTGGFSPLHF | TRBJ1-6 | once | TRBV7-8 | TRBD1
TGCAGCGTTAGGGGACAGGGCTTGAAAACCTACGAGCAGTACTTC | CSVRGQGLKTYEQYF | TRBJ2-7 | . | TRBV29-1 | TRBD1
TGTGCCAGCAGCTTCGGCGGGAGCTCCTACGAGCAGTACTTC | CASSFGGSSYEQYF | TRBJ2-7 | . | TRBV7-2 | TRBD2
TGCGCCAGCAGCCCCGACTGGTCCTTGGGCACAGATACGCAGTATTTT | CASSPDWSLGTDTQYF | TRBJ2-3 | . | TRBV4-3 | .
TGTGCCAGCAGCTTTCGGAGATCGGGGGATGGAGCTTTCTTT | CASSFRRSGDGAFF | TRBJ1-1 | . | TRBV7-2 | .
TGTGCCAGCAGCTTGACGGGTGAGATGCCCCAGCATTTT | CASSLTGEMPQHF | TRBJ1-5 | . | TRBV11-2 | .
TGTGCCTGGAGTGTAGTACTCCCTTCGAACACTGAAGCTTTCTTT | CAWSVVLPSNTEAFF | TRBJ1-1 | . | TRBV30 | .
TGTGCCAGCAGCTTAGGAGGGGGCCTTAATCAGCCCCAGCATTTT | CASSLGGGLNQPQHF | TRBJ1-5 | . | TRBV7-2 | TRBD1
TGTGCCAGCAGCGCAAACCGGGACAGGAGAGCGGTTGGCTACACCTTC | CASSANRDRRAVGYTF | TRBJ1-2 | . | TRBV9 | TRBD1
TGTGCCAGCAGCTTACTCGGACAGGGGGCCGGGGAGCTGTTTTTT | CASSLLGQGAGELFF | TRBJ2-2 | few | TRBV7-6 | TRBD1
TGCAGTGCCGGGAGTGGGACAGTAGGGCTCTTC | CSAGSGTVGLF | TRBJ2-1 | . | TRBV20-1 | .
TGTGCCACCGGGACAGGGGCTTCTGGAAACACCATATATTTT | CATGTGASGNTIYF | TRBJ1-3 | few | TRBV28 | TRBD1
TGTGCCACCGAAGGCCGGGATACCAAATACCAAGCTTTCTTT | CATEGRDTKYQAFF | TRBJ1-1 | . | TRBV28 | .
TGTGCCAGCAGCGGCGGGGCGGTACCGAACGAGCAGTACTTC | CASSGGAVPNEQYF | TRBJ2-7 | . | TRBV7-9 | .
TGTGCCAGTAGTATTCGTACGGGAAGGTTTGACTTTATCTCTGGAAACACCATATATTTT | CASSIRTGRFDFISGNTIYF | TRBJ1-3 | . | TRBV19 | .
TGTGCCAGCAGCTTGTACGGTGGAAACACCATATATTTT | CASSLYGGNTIYF | TRBJ1-3 | . | TRBV5-5 | .
TGCGCCAGCCGATCCATGATGGGGCAACAAGAGACCCAGTACTTC | CASRSMMGQQETQYF | TRBJ2-5 | . | TRBV5-1 | .
TGTGCCAGCAGCGGACAGGGGGTATCACTCTCCTACAATGAGCAGTTCTTC | CASSGQGVSLSYNEQFF | TRBJ2-1 | . | TRBV28 | TRBD1
TGCAGCGTTCGTTTGGAGGGTTCCGTTCTGGACTCCTACGAGCAGTACTTC | CSVRLEGSVLDSYEQYF | TRBJ2-7 | once | TRBV29-1 | .
TGTGCCAGCAGCTTAGCACAGTCACATGAAAAACTGTTTTTT | CASSLAQSHEKLFF | TRBJ1-4 | few | TRBV7-9 | .
TGTGCCAGCAGCTCCTCAGGGATCTATGGCTACACCTTC | CASSSSGIYGYTF | TRBJ1-2 | . | TRBV7-9 | .
TGTGCCAGCAAATTAGCGGGAGCGGCAGATACGCAGTATTTT | CASKLAGAADTQYF | TRBJ2-3 | . | TRBV28 | TRBD2
TGTGCCAGCAGTTTATGGCTAGCGGGAGGACGTTCCTACAATGAGCAGTTCTTC | CASSLWLAGGRSYNEQFF | TRBJ2-1 | once | TRBV28 | TRBD2
TGTGCCAGCAGCTTCAAACAGCGGGAGCGGGAGACCCAGTACTTC | CASSFKQRERETQYF | TRBJ2-5 | . | TRBV5-4 | TRBD2
TGTGCCAGCAGCTTAGGGAGGAACACTGAAGCTTTCTTT | CASSLGRNTEAFF | TRBJ1-1 | once | TRBV11-3 | .
TGTGCCAGCAGTGAACACAGACCGAACACTGAAGCTTTCTTT | CASSEHRPNTEAFF | TRBJ1-1 | . | TRBV6-1 | .
TGTGCCAGCAGTCGGACTAGCGGGAGCAGAGAGCAGTACTTC | CASSRTSGSREQYF | TRBJ2-7 | . | TRBV27 | TRBD2
TGTGCCAGCAGCGCCGACAGGGGTAGTGGCTACACCTTC | CASSADRGSGYTF | TRBJ1-2 | . | TRBV27 | TRBD1
TGTGCCAGCAGTTACCCGGCCTCGACTTACAATGAGCAGTTCTTC | CASSYPASTYNEQFF | TRBJ2-1 | . | TRBV6-5 | .
TGTGCCAGCACTCACAGGGGCCTCGGTTTCACTGAAGCTTTCTTT | CASTHRGLGFTEAFF | TRBJ1-1 | . | TRBV14 | TRBD1
TGTGCCAGTAGTATAGATCTGCGGGACGGAGATTATGGCTACACCTTC | CASSIDLRDGDYGYTF | TRBJ1-2 | . | TRBV19 | .
TGTGCCAGCAGCTTGGGTTCGGTGTTGAATGAAAAACTGTTTTTT | CASSLGSVLNEKLFF | TRBJ1-4 | . | TRBV5-5 | .
TGTGCCAGTAGTCCCACCCTGGAAGAGCGGCAGTTCTTC | CASSPTLEERQFF | TRBJ2-1 | few | TRBV19 | .
TGTGCCAGCAGTTTACCCCTAGCGGACTCCTACGAGCAGTACTTC | CASSLPLADSYEQYF | TRBJ2-7 | . | TRBV28 | TRBD2
TGTGCCAGCAGCACACAGGGGGCTGGCAATCAGCCCCAGCATTTT | CASSTQGAGNQPQHF | TRBJ1-5 | . | TRBV27 | TRBD1
TGTGCCAGCAGCTCCTCTGCGGGAGCGGGTCGGGAGACCCAGTACTTC | CASSSSAGAGRETQYF | TRBJ2-5 | . | TRBV7-2 | TRBD2
TGTGCCAGCAGCTTGGGCAGCAAGATCGAGCAGTTCTTC | CASSLGSKIEQFF | TRBJ2-1 | . | TRBV7-2 | .
TGTGCCAGCAGTGAACTAGCGGGAGGGACGAACACCGGGGAGCTGTTTTTT | CASSELAGGTNTGELFF | TRBJ2-2 | . | TRBV6-4 | TRBD2
TGTGCCAGCAGCTTACGGGGGGCCACAGATACGCAGTATTTT | CASSLRGATDTQYF | TRBJ2-3 | . | TRBV7-2 | .
TGTGCCAGCTCATCGACTAGCGGGAGTACCTACAATGAGCAGTTCTTC | CASSSTSGSTYNEQFF | TRBJ2-1 | . | TRBV18 | TRBD2
TGTGCCAGCAATAGCCAGAGTGGGGCACAAGAGACCCAGTACTTC | CASNSQSGAQETQYF | TRBJ2-5 | . | TRBV28 | .
TGCGCCAGCAGCTTACAGGGTACCGGCTACAATGAGCAGTTCTTC | CASSLQGTGYNEQFF | TRBJ2-1 | . | TRBV5-1 | .
TGTGCCAGCAGCAGTAGAACCATGAACACTGAAGCTTTCTTT | CASSSRTMNTEAFF | TRBJ1-1 | . | TRBV6-2/TRBV6-3 | .
TGTGCCTGGAGTAACAGGGGATTGACTGAAGCTTTCTTT | CAWSNRGLTEAFF | TRBJ1-1 | . | TRBV30 | TRBD1
TGTGCCAGCAGCTCCCTAGGACTAGCGGGAGGGCCATCGATGTACGAGCAGTACTTC | CASSSLGLAGGPSMYEQYF | TRBJ2-7 | once | TRBV7-9 | TRBD2
TGTGCCAGCCGGGAGTCCTACAATGAGCAGTTCTTC | CASRESYNEQFF | TRBJ2-1 | . | TRBV11-1 | .
TGTGCCAGCAGCCAAAGACTAGCGGGAGCCGGGGAGCTGTTTTTT | CASSQRLAGAGELFF | TRBJ2-2 | . | TRBV3-1/TRBV3-2 | TRBD2
TGCAGCGGGACTAGCGGGAGACCAGATACGCAGTATTTT | CSGTSGRPDTQYF | TRBJ2-3 | once | TRBV29-1 | TRBD2